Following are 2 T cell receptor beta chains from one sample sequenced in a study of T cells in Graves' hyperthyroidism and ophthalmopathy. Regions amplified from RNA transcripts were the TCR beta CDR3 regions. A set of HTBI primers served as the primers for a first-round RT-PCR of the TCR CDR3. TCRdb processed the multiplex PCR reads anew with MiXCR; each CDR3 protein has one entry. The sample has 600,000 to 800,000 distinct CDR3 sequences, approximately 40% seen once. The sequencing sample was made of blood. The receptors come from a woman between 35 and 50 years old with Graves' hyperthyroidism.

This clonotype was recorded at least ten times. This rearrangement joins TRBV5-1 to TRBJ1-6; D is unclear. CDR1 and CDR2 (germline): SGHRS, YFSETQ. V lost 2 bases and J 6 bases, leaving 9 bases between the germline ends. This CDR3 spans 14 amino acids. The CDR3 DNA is TGCGCCAGCAGCTTAGATGGGCCTAATTCACCCCTCCACTTT. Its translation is CASSLDGPNSPLHF.

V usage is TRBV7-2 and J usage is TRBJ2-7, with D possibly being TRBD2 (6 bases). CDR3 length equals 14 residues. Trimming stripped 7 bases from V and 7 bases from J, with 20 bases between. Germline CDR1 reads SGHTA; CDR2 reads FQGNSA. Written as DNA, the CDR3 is TGTGCCAGCAAGGTCCGGGGGACCACCGGGGAGCAGTACTTC. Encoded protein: CASKVRGTTGEQYF.